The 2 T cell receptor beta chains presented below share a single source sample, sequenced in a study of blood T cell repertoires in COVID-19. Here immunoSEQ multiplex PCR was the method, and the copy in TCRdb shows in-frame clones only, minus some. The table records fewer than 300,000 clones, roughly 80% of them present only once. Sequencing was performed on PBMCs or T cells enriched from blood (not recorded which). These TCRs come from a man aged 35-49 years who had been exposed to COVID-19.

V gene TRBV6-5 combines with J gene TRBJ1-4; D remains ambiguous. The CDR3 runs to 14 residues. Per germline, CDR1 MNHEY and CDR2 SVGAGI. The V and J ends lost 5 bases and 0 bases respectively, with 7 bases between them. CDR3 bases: TGTGCCAGCAGTATGAGTGCAACTAATGAAAAACTGTTTTTT. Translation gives CASSMSATNEKLFF.

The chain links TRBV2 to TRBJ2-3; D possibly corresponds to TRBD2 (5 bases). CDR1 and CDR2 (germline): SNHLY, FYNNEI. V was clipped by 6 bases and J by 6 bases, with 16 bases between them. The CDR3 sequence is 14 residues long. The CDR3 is CASSLGRLGDTQYF. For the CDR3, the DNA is TGTGCCAGCAGCCTTGGGAGACTGGGGGATACGCAGTATTTT.